These 17 T cell receptor beta chains were all obtained from the same sample, sequenced in a study of vaccination and CD4 T cells after COVID-19. Sequencing of cultured CD4+ T cell DNA used the Oncomine TCR Beta short-read assay. TCRdb reprocessed the PCR reads via MiXCR and lists one record per CDR3 protein. The profile shows around 10,000 distinct CDR3 sequences, 29% of them singletons. Treatment reported: approximately nine-day PBMC culture with coronavirus spike peptide pools or control peptides (ViraFEST assay). These receptors' antigens are unknown. The sequenced material came from cultured CD4+ T cells from blood. The receptors shown here come from a human donor with COVID-19.

V gene TRBV18 combines with J gene TRBJ2-5; D is perhaps TRBD1 (5 bases). CDR3 length equals 13 residues. V lost 5 bases and J 5 bases, leaving 12 bases between the germline ends. Germline loops: CDR1 KGHSH, CDR2 LQKENI. CDR3 in DNA: TGTGCCAGCTCAGACAGATTTAGGGAGACCCAGTACTTC. Translating it yields CASSDRFRETQYF.

This chain connects TRBV7-3 to TRBJ2-3; D is possibly TRBD1 or TRBD2 (5 bases each). The CDR3 consists of 15 residues. Trimming pared 1 base from V and 3 bases from J, leaving 11 bases between. Germline CDR1 SGHTA, CDR2 FQGTGA. For the CDR3, the DNA is TGTGCCAGCAGCTTAAATGGGGGTAGGACAGATACGCAGTATTTT. Protein: CASSLNGGRTDTQYF.

V is TRBV4-1 and J is TRBJ1-5; the D is unclear. The germline V gene encodes CDR1 MGHRA and CDR2 YSYEKL. CDR3 length equals 14 residues. Trimming pared 0 bases from V and 3 bases from J, leaving 6 bases between. CDR3 loop: CASSQDPSNQPQHF. In DNA, the CDR3 is TGCGCCAGCAGCCAAGATCCGTCCAATCAGCCCCAGCATTTT.

J is TRBJ2-7 and V is TRBV20-1, with TRBD2 identical over 7 bases. The CDR3 length is 14 residues. Trimming at V came to 4 bases and at J to 4 bases, leaving 10 bases not matched to a gene. Looked up from germline, CDR1 is DFQATT and CDR2 is SNEGSKA (reference sequence). The chain's CDR3 is CSAKSGVQSYEQYF. The CDR3 nucleotides are TGCAGTGCTAAGAGCGGGGTACAGTCTTACGAGCAGTACTTC.

The count of this clonotype is one. No DNA is shown, since the ends of the CDR3 on it are uncertain; the CDR3 is the one TCRdb lists. The rearrangement uses TRBV21-1 and TRBJ2-7; no check of the table's D call, TRBD1, against the DNA was made. TRBV21-1 is labeled a pseudogene. The CDR3 is 23 residues long, counting both termini. CDR3 loop: CASTNQTSMYLCASSFPHYEQYF.

The sample holds one count of this clonotype. The rearrangement joins TRBV3-1 to TRBJ2-1; perhaps D is TRBD1 or TRBD2 (6 bases each). Per the germline V gene, CDR1 is LGHDT and CDR2 is YNNKEL (reference sequence). This CDR3 region has 14 residues. With 4 bases removed from V and 2 bases from J, the gap between germline ends came to 9 bases. In DNA, the CDR3 is TGTGCCAGCAGCCCGAGGGGGGCCTACAATGAGCAGTTCTTC. The encoded protein is CASSPRGAYNEQFF.

The genes are TRBV2 and TRBJ2-2; no clear D. CDR3 length: 12 residues. Trimming removed 7 bases from V and 5 bases from J, with 8 bases in between. CDR1 and CDR2 (germline): SNHLY, FYNNEI. The CDR3 DNA sequence: TGTGCCAGCAATGCTGGAACCGGGGAGCTGTTTTTT. This sequence encodes CASNAGTGELFF.

This clonotype was found a few times. The rearrangement links TRBV6-2 or TRBV6-3 to TRBJ2-4; D gene unclear. The V end lost 4 bases, the J end lost 1 base, and 14 bases lay between the germline ends. This CDR3 has 16 amino acids. The V gene's germline CDR1 is MNHEY and CDR2 SVGEGT. CDR3 residues: CASSSPIEAAKNIQYF. CDR3 bases: TGTGCCAGCAGTTCACCAATAGAAGCGGCCAAAAACATTCAGTACTTC.

This chain joins TRBV5-1 and TRBJ1-5; unclear D gene. Trimming took 2 bases from V and 7 from J, leaving 13 bases between them. CDR3 length: 14 amino acids. Germline CDR1 reads SGHRS; CDR2 reads YFSETQ. CDR3 nucleotide sequence: TGCGCCAGCAGCTTTAAACCAGGTGGACAGCCCCAGCATTTT. Its protein is CASSFKPGGQPQHF. The full variable domain, rest sourced from reference TRBV5-1 and TRBJ1-5, is KAGVTQTPRYLIKTRGQQVTLSCSPISGHRSVSWYQQTPGQGLQFLFEYFSETQRNKGNFPGRFSGRQFSNSRSEMNVSTLELGDSALYLCASSFKPGGQPQHFGDGTRLSIL.

This clonotype was found a few times. This rearrangement joins TRBV19 to TRBJ2-2, with D maybe TRBD1 (6 bases). The germline V and J ends were trimmed by 6 bases and 0 bases, with 11 bases remaining between them. Germline loops: CDR1 LNHDA, CDR2 SQIVND (reference sequence). There are 15 residues in the CDR3. CDR3 bases: TGTGCCAGTAGCCCTACAGGGCCGAACACCGGGGAGCTGTTTTTT. It yields the protein CASSPTGPNTGELFF. The full variable domain, its missing parts supplied by reference TRBV19 and TRBJ2-2, is DGGITQSPKYLFRKEGQNVTLSCEQNLNHDAMYWYRQDPGQGLRLIYYSQIVNDFQKGDIAEGYSVSREKKESFPLTVTSAQKNPTAFYLCASSPTGPNTGELFFGEGSRLTVL.

This clonotype ranks as medium-sized. This chain uses TRBV6-1 with TRBJ1-5; tentative D call: TRBD1 (6 bases). This CDR3 has 15 amino acids. The V gene lost 4 bases and the J gene lost 3 bases, with 13 bases spanning the gap. Germline CDR1 is MNHNS and CDR2 is SASEGT. The CDR3 nucleotides read TGTGCCAGCAGTGTTCCCAGGGGAGCCAATCAGCCCCAGCATTTT. Translating gives CASSVPRGANQPQHF.

This clonotype is classed as medium-sized. The chain is built from TRBV7-9 and TRBJ2-3; 9 nucleotides line up with TRBD2. The ends lost 8 bases at V and 1 base at J; junction bases unmatched: 4. Germline V gene data show CDR1 as SEHNR and CDR2 as FQNEAQ (reference sequence). The CDR3 runs 14 residues. This CDR3 is CASGPSGGTDTQYF. CDR3 coding DNA: TGTGCCAGCGGCCCTAGCGGGGGCACAGATACGCAGTATTTT.

The chain couples TRBV7-8 to TRBJ1-4; no firm D call. Germline V lookup: CDR1 SGHVS, CDR2 FQNEAQ. The V end was cut by 3 bases, the J end by 0 bases, with 5 bases between. CDR3 length: 14 residues. CDR3 nucleotides: TGTGCCAGCAGCTTGGTAACAACTAATGAAAAACTGTTTTTT. As protein: CASSLVTTNEKLFF.

J is TRBJ2-3 and V is TRBV6-4, with D perhaps matching TRBD1 or TRBD2 (5 bases each). This CDR3 spans 14 amino acids. The germline CDR1 and CDR2 sequences are MRHNA and SNTAGT. The V end lost 6 bases, the J end lost 2 bases, and 12 bases lay between the germline ends. CDR3 nucleotide sequence: TGTGCCAGCAGCCTGGGGGATCTCACAGATACGCAGTATTTT. Protein sequence: CASSLGDLTDTQYF.

J is TRBJ2-5 and V is TRBV19, with a tentative D call TRBD1 (6 bases). V gave up 4 bases and J gave up 5 bases, with 11 bases separating them. CDR3 length equals 13 residues. Germline CDR1 reads LNHDA; CDR2 reads SQIVND (reference sequence). This CDR3 is CASSNRAAETQYF. In DNA form, the CDR3 reads TGTGCCAGTAGTAACAGGGCAGCGGAGACCCAGTACTTC.

This clonotype appeared once. V gene TRBV18 combines with J gene TRBJ2-5, with D possibly called TRBD1 or TRBD2 (6 bases each). Germline values: CDR1 KGHSH, CDR2 LQKENI. The CDR3 loop spans 14 amino acids. V dropped 2 bases and J dropped 7 bases, with 14 bases sitting between them. The CDR3: CASSPSGGQGTQYF. CDR3 sequence (DNA): TGTGCCAGCTCACCATCCGGGGGCCAGGGGACCCAGTACTTC.

V is TRBV27 and J is TRBJ2-7; D is uncertain. The CDR3 runs 14 residues. Deletions cut 8 bases from V and 2 bases from J, with 16 bases between. Per the germline V gene, CDR1 is MNHEY and CDR2 is SMNVEV (reference sequence). CDR3 sequence reads: CASAPRVQTYEQYF. Written as DNA, the CDR3 is TGTGCCAGCGCGCCCCGTGTTCAGACCTACGAGCAGTACTTC.